This TCR beta chain was found in a study of T cell responses to AZD1222 COVID-19 vaccine. Points from the study as a whole: None of the repertoires were sampled until the peak T cell response had passed. The span of vaccine-associated CD4 TCRs extended across spike, with dominance at 160-218 and 743-854.

On this clone itself: Its antigen is not known.

CDR1 LNHDA and CDR2 SQIVND come from the germline V gene (reference sequence). V was pared by 5 bases and J by 5 bases, with 10 bases between. The CDR3 is 14 amino acids. Generated by immunoSEQ multiplex PCR, the TCRdb table keeps only in-frame clones and is missing some. In the table there are over 150,000 clones, just over 90% of which are singletons. This chain uses TRBV19 with TRBJ1-6; D not resolved. The material sequenced was peripheral blood, taken on day 0 of AZD1222 vaccination. This receptor was obtained from an adult in good health. The DNA of the CDR3 is TGTGCCAGTAGTGCGGGTGTTAATAATTCACCCCTCCACTTT. Protein: CASSAGVNNSPLHF. The whole variable domain, remainder taken from reference TRBV19 and TRBJ1-6, is DGGITQSPKYLFRKEGQNVTLSCEQNLNHDAMYWYRQDPGQGLRLIYYSQIVNDFQKGDIAEGYSVSREKKESFPLTVTSAQKNPTAFYLCASSAGVNNSPLHFGNGTRLTVT.